The next 24 T cell receptor beta chains were all read from a single sample in a study of T cell responses to AZD1222 COVID-19 vaccine. The protocol was immunoSEQ multiplex PCR, while the TCRdb copy is restricted to in-frame clones and leaves out a portion. Of 150,000 or so clones listed, roughly 88% were seen once; the top ten hold 0.9% to 1.2%. This sample comprised peripheral blood, obtained 28 days after the second AZD1222 dose. The receptors were sampled from an adult who received the AZD1222 COVID-19 vaccine.

The J gene is TRBJ2-3, the V gene TRBV6-5; 7 bases align to TRBD1. The CDR3 spans 12 residues. From germline, CDR1 is MNHEY and CDR2 SVGAGI. Unmatched junction bases numbered 5, after V lost 6 bases and J lost 8 bases. The CDR3 DNA reads TGTGCCAGCAGAAAGGGGGCAGGTACGCAGTATTTT. As protein: CASRKGAGTQYF.

The chain joins TRBV6-5 to TRBJ2-5; 7 bases align to TRBD1. CDR1 is MNHEY and CDR2 is SVGAGI in the germline V gene. The length of the CDR3 is 15 residues. The V gene end was trimmed by 2 bases and the J gene end by 1 base; junction bases not matched to a gene: 4. CDR3 amino acids: CASSYGQASQETQYF. As DNA, the CDR3 is TGTGCCAGCAGTTACGGACAGGCTTCCCAAGAGACCCAGTACTTC.

This clone appeared once. The DNA for the CDR3 is TGTGCCAGCTCACCAAAGGGGAAAAACACCGGGGAGCTGTTTTTT. It specifies CASSPKGKNTGELFF. The chain combines TRBV18 with TRBJ2-2; D perhaps matches TRBD1 (5 bases). The CDR3 sequence is 15 residues long. From germline, CDR1 is KGHSH and CDR2 LQKENI. The V gene lost 2 bases and the J gene lost 2 bases, with 9 bases spanning the gap.

J is TRBJ1-5 and V is TRBV28; D is unresolved. This CDR3 has 14 residues. Per the germline V gene, CDR1 is MDHEN and CDR2 is SYDVKM. V gave up 6 bases and J gave up 7 bases, with 16 bases separating them. The CDR3 loop is CASSAVGSGQPQHF. The CDR3 nucleotides are TGTGCCAGCAGCGCGGTTGGCTCCGGGCAGCCCCAGCATTTT.

The chain recombines TRBV4-2 with TRBJ2-1; D is undetermined. Between the trimmed V and J ends, which lost 0 bases and 4 bases, there was a span of 13 bases. Germline V gives CDR1 LGHNA, CDR2 YNFKEQ. This CDR3 contains 16 residues. CDR3 protein: CASSQDYQPAYNEQFF. The CDR3 DNA reads as TGTGCCAGCAGCCAAGATTACCAGCCAGCGTACAATGAGCAGTTCTTC.

The CDR3 coding sequence is TGTGCCAGCAGCTTAGGGGTTAGCACAGATACGCAGTATTTT. Amino acid sequence: CASSLGVSTDTQYF. This chain connects TRBV11-3 to TRBJ2-3; D ambiguous. V was clipped by 1 base and J by 0 bases, with 5 bases between them. This CDR3 is 14 amino acids long. Germline CDR1 reads SGHNT; CDR2 reads YENEEA.

V and J are TRBV7-9 and TRBJ1-6; D unresolved. The CDR3 is made up of 15 amino acids. Trimming cost V 5 bases and J 8 bases, with 16 bases left between them. Germline V gene data show CDR1 as SEHNR and CDR2 as FQNEAQ (reference sequence). This CDR3 is CASSPGGRFDSPLHF. CDR3 DNA sequence: TGTGCCAGCAGCCCGGGCGGCCGTTTTGATTCACCCCTCCACTTT.

The chain uses TRBV27 and TRBJ1-5; no clear D gene. The V end lost 3 bases, the J end lost 1 base, and 10 bases lay between the germline ends. The CDR3 loop spans 15 amino acids. Per germline, CDR1 MNHEY and CDR2 SMNVEV (reference sequence). This chain's CDR3 is CASSFNRLSNQPQHF. CDR3 sequence (DNA): TGTGCCAGCAGTTTTAACAGACTAAGCAATCAGCCCCAGCATTTT.

This chain connects TRBV6-4 to TRBJ2-1, with 7 bases that match TRBD2. Looked up from germline, CDR1 is MRHNA and CDR2 is SNTAGT. The CDR3 is 15 residues long. Losses at the gene ends were 5 bases for V and 6 bases for J; bases not matched to a gene: 10. CDR3: CASSPVGGEGNEQFF. Here the CDR3 DNA reads TGTGCCAGCAGTCCTGTTGGGGGGGAAGGCAATGAGCAGTTCTTC.

The CDR3 is CASRTGPYGYTF. CDR3 in DNA: TGTGCCAGCAGGACAGGGCCTTATGGCTACACCTTC. This chain joins TRBV27 and TRBJ1-2; TRBD1 matches at 7 bases. This CDR3 has 12 amino acids. The trim removed 6 bases at V and 5 bases at J, leaving 3 bases unmatched. Germline CDR1 MNHEY, CDR2 SMNVEV (reference sequence).

V and J are TRBV7-3 and TRBJ2-1; no firm D call. Germline CDR1 reads SGHTA; CDR2 reads FQGTGA. Trimming shortened V by 4 bases and J by 5 bases, and 9 bases separated the two germline ends. This CDR3 has 13 amino acids. The CDR3 loop is CASSSDPNNEQFF. DNA for the CDR3: TGTGCCAGCAGCTCGGACCCCAACAATGAGCAGTTCTTC.

This clone was counted between two and nine times. This sample also contains other DNA sequences that code for the same CDR3. This chain connects TRBV7-8 to TRBJ1-5; 10 bases agree with TRBD1. Germline trimming cut 4 bases from V and 6 bases from J; bases unmatched to any gene: 3. The CDR3 totals 14 residues. Germline CDR1 SGHVS, CDR2 FQNEAQ. The CDR3 sequence is CASSSTGGGQPQHF. The CDR3 DNA is TGTGCCAGCAGCTCGACAGGGGGCGGTCAGCCCCAGCATTTT.

The rearrangement joins TRBV6-5 to TRBJ2-7; D might be TRBD1 (6 bases). This CDR3 has 13 residues. Per germline, CDR1 MNHEY and CDR2 SVGAGI. Between the trimmed V and J ends, which lost 7 bases and 2 bases, there was a span of 12 bases. The DNA for the CDR3 is TGTGCCAGCACGGCAGGGGTCACCTACGAGCAGTACTTC. This gives the protein CASTAGVTYEQYF.

This chain joins TRBV14 and TRBJ2-1, with D possibly being TRBD2 (5 bases). CDR1 and CDR2 (germline): SGHDN, FVKESK. V was cut by 1 base and J by 2 bases, with 9 bases left in between. The CDR3 sequence is 15 residues long. The CDR3 nucleotides are TGTGCCAGCAGCCAAGTAGGAGGTGCCTACAATGAGCAGTTCTTC. It specifies CASSQVGGAYNEQFF.

V gene TRBV14 combines with J gene TRBJ2-1; the D is unclear. The CDR3 has 16 amino acids. Germline V gene data show CDR1 as SGHDN and CDR2 as FVKESK. Trimming took 4 bases from V and 2 from J, leaving 15 bases between them. CDR3 loop: CASSPQTLRTYNEQFF. Here the CDR3 DNA reads TGTGCCAGCAGCCCGCAAACCTTACGGACCTACAATGAGCAGTTCTTC.

V is TRBV12-3 or TRBV12-4 and J is TRBJ2-3, with D unresolved. V lost 5 bases, J lost 3 bases, and 6 bases lay in between. This CDR3 comprises 12 residues. CDR3: CASSARTDTQYF. DNA of the CDR3: TGTGCCAGCAGTGCCAGAACAGATACGCAGTATTTT.

V usage is TRBV18 and J usage is TRBJ1-1; weak D call: TRBD1 (6 bases). Germline CDR1 reads KGHSH; CDR2 reads LQKENI. Trimming took 5 bases from V and 0 from J, leaving 10 bases between them. The CDR3 loop spans 14 amino acids. The CDR3 protein is CASSMTGLNTEAFF. The CDR3 bases are TGTGCCAGCTCAATGACAGGATTGAACACTGAAGCTTTCTTT. The entire variable domain, with the rest obtained from reference TRBV18 and TRBJ1-1, is as follows: NAGVMQNPRHLVRRRGQEARLRCSPMKGHSHVYWYRQLPEEGLKFMVYLQKENIIDESGMPKERFSAEFPKEGPSILRIQQVVRGDSAAYFCASSMTGLNTEAFFGQGTRLTVV.

The V gene is TRBV7-3, the J gene TRBJ1-2; TRBD1 aligns across 8 bases. This CDR3 spans 14 amino acids. The trim removed 3 bases at V and 6 bases at J, leaving 6 bases unmatched. The germline V gene has CDR1 SGHTA and CDR2 FQGTGA. The chain's CDR3 is CASSFGQGMDGYTF. Here the CDR3 DNA reads TGTGCCAGCAGCTTCGGACAGGGAATGGATGGCTACACCTTC.

J is TRBJ2-1 and V is TRBV10-2; TRBD1 is a possible D gene (6 bases). V was cut by 5 bases and J by 7 bases, with 9 bases left in between. The length of the CDR3 is 12 residues. Germline V gives CDR1 WSHSY, CDR2 SAAADI. The CDR3 here is CASSQTGNEQFF. CDR3 sequence (DNA): TGCGCCAGCAGTCAAACAGGGAATGAGCAGTTCTTC.

The chain recombines TRBV5-1 with TRBJ1-1; no reliable D call. Between the trimmed V and J ends, which lost 0 bases and 9 bases, there was a span of 12 bases. The CDR3 has 13 residues. The germline V gene has CDR1 SGHRS and CDR2 YFSETQ. This CDR3 is CASSLDAGAKAFF. For the CDR3, the DNA is TGCGCCAGCAGCTTGGATGCAGGCGCAAAAGCTTTCTTT.

The chain links TRBV5-1 to TRBJ2-1; 7 positions agree with TRBD2. V shed 3 bases, J shed 10 bases, and the junction held 13 bases outside the gene matches. This CDR3 is built from 15 residues. Germline CDR1 SGHRS, CDR2 YFSETQ. For the CDR3, the DNA is TGCGCCAGCAGCTCTCTAGTCGGGAGGTCGGGGGAGCAGTTCTTC. Its translation is CASSSLVGRSGEQFF.

The chain employs TRBV6-6 and TRBJ1-1, with TRBD1 matching over 7 bases. Germline CDR1 and CDR2: MNHNY and SVGAGI (reference sequence). The length of the CDR3 is 15 residues. V shed 2 bases, J shed 1 base, and the junction held 4 bases outside the gene matches. The CDR3 sequence: CASSYGDSRNTEAFF. For the CDR3, the DNA is TGTGCCAGCAGTTACGGGGACAGTAGGAACACTGAAGCTTTCTTT.

This chain links TRBV4-2 with TRBJ1-1, with D possibly matching TRBD1 (5 bases). Germline V gives CDR1 LGHNA, CDR2 YNFKEQ. Trimming stripped 1 base from V and 4 bases from J, with 10 bases between. The CDR3 runs 14 residues. The CDR3 nucleotides read TGTGCCAGCAGCCAAGTAGGGGCGCGCACTGAAGCTTTCTTT. Translating it yields CASSQVGARTEAFF.

The CDR3 DNA reads as TGTGCCAGCAGCAAGACACTTACCTACGAGCAGTACTTC. Protein product: CASSKTLTYEQYF. The chain links TRBV7-9 to TRBJ2-7; D remains unclear. V was cut by 5 bases and J by 2 bases, with 10 bases left in between. CDR3 length: 13 amino acids. The germline V gene has CDR1 SEHNR and CDR2 FQNEAQ (reference sequence). Drawing the rest from reference TRBV7-9 and TRBJ2-7, the complete variable domain is DTGVSQNPRHKITKRGQNVTFRCDPISEHNRLYWYRQTLGQGPEFLTYFQNEAQLEKSRLLSDRFSAERPKGSFSTLEIQRTEQGDSAMYLCASSKTLTYEQYFGPGTRLTVT.